This is a list of T cell receptor beta chains from one sample in a study of cytomegalovirus exposure and HLA in healthy donors. Profiling relied on immunoSEQ multiplex PCR, and the TCRdb table lists in-frame clones only, not all of them. The data hold 150,000 to 200,000 clones, with roughly 80% observed a single time. Source material: PBMCs. The receptor source for this set is a man younger than 35 in good health and CMV-seronegative. The CDR3 runs from the conserved cysteine through the conserved F or W. D genes are given only for firm matches. Size values are once, few and many counts, or a class for expanded clones, and some rows have none.

D gene: -
V gene: TRBV27
J gene: TRBJ2-3
clone size: -
CDR3 protein: CASSLDSGGGTTMDTQYF
CDR3 DNA: TGTGCCAGCAGTCTGGACTCTGGGGGGGGGACAACCATGGATACGCAGTATTTT

D gene: TRBD1
V gene: TRBV10-3
J gene: TRBJ1-1
clone size: -
CDR3 protein: CAISGERGLTEAFF
CDR3 DNA: TGTGCCATCAGTGGCGAGAGGGGGCTAACTGAAGCTTTCTTT

D gene: TRBD2
V gene: TRBV6-5
J gene: TRBJ2-7
clone size: -
CDR3 protein: CATAGVGGRSYEQYF
CDR3 DNA: TGTGCCACCGCAGGTGTTGGCGGGAGAAGTTACGAGCAGTACTTC

D gene: -
V gene: TRBV5-1
J gene: TRBJ2-2
clone size: -
CDR3 protein: CASSFKGTGELFF
CDR3 DNA: TGCGCCAGCAGCTTTAAGGGGACCGGGGAGCTGTTTTTT

D gene: -
V gene: TRBV5-1
J gene: TRBJ2-7
clone size: -
CDR3 protein: CASSLDPIYEQYF
CDR3 DNA: TGCGCCAGCAGCTTGGATCCCATCTACGAGCAGTACTTC

D gene: TRBD1
V gene: TRBV2
J gene: TRBJ1-4
clone size: -
CDR3 protein: CASRRITGTATNEKLFF
CDR3 DNA: TGTGCCAGCAGACGCATTACCGGGACAGCAACTAATGAAAAACTGTTTTTT

D gene: TRBD1
V gene: TRBV6-1
J gene: TRBJ1-1
clone size: -
CDR3 protein: CASSLGTGGTEAFF
CDR3 DNA: TGTGCCAGCAGTCTCGGGACAGGGGGCACTGAAGCTTTCTTT

D gene: TRBD2
V gene: TRBV14
J gene: TRBJ2-3
clone size: -
CDR3 protein: CASSHTRDWTSGGALDTQYF
CDR3 DNA: TGTGCCAGCAGCCATACGAGGGATTGGACTAGCGGGGGGGCTCTAGATACGCAGTATTTT

D gene: -
V gene: TRBV7-2
J gene: TRBJ1-5
clone size: -
CDR3 protein: CASSSRGRDQPQHF
CDR3 DNA: TGTGCCAGCAGTTCCAGGGGTCGCGATCAGCCCCAGCATTTT

D gene: TRBD1
V gene: TRBV7-2
J gene: TRBJ2-1
clone size: -
CDR3 protein: CASSPGTGLNEQFF
CDR3 DNA: TGTGCCAGCAGCCCCGGGACAGGGTTGAATGAGCAGTTCTTC

D gene: TRBD2
V gene: TRBV7-9
J gene: TRBJ2-1
clone size: -
CDR3 protein: CSSSVSGGGNEQFF
CDR3 DNA: TGTTCCAGCAGCGTTAGCGGGGGCGGCAATGAGCAGTTCTTC

D gene: -
V gene: TRBV9
J gene: TRBJ2-3
clone size: -
CDR3 protein: CASSGRGGNTQYF
CDR3 DNA: TGTGCCAGCAGCGGTAGAGGGGGAAATACGCAGTATTTT

D gene: -
V gene: TRBV5-1
J gene: TRBJ2-1
clone size: -
CDR3 protein: CASSLVAGTPHSFPYNEQFF
CDR3 DNA: TGCGCCAGCAGCTTGGTTGCCGGGACACCGCACTCTTTTCCCTACAATGAGCAGTTCTTC

D gene: TRBD1
V gene: TRBV5-1
J gene: TRBJ2-3
clone size: -
CDR3 protein: CASGDRPGDRTDTQYF
CDR3 DNA: TGCGCCAGCGGGGACAGGCCCGGGGACCGCACAGATACGCAGTATTTT

D gene: TRBD1
V gene: TRBV27
J gene: TRBJ2-7
clone size: -
CDR3 protein: CASSSGTGHYEQYF
CDR3 DNA: TGTGCCAGCAGTTCCGGGACAGGGCACTACGAGCAGTACTTC

D gene: TRBD1
V gene: TRBV19
J gene: TRBJ1-1
clone size: -
CDR3 protein: CASSTQGAPSTEAFF
CDR3 DNA: TGTGCCAGTAGTACCCAGGGGGCCCCCAGCACTGAAGCTTTCTTT

D gene: -
V gene: TRBV4-1
J gene: TRBJ1-6
clone size: few
CDR3 protein: CASSPRELAGYNSPLHF
CDR3 DNA: TGCGCCAGCAGCCCTAGAGAGCTCGCAGGGTATAATTCACCCCTCCACTTT

D gene: TRBD2
V gene: TRBV5-6
J gene: TRBJ2-6
clone size: -
CDR3 protein: CASSLGLAEVSGANVLTF
CDR3 DNA: TGTGCCAGCAGCTTGGGACTAGCAGAGGTGTCTGGGGCCAACGTCCTGACTTTC

D gene: -
V gene: TRBV2
J gene: TRBJ1-1
clone size: -
CDR3 protein: CASMEAGNTEAFF
CDR3 DNA: TGTGCCAGCATGGAGGCGGGGAACACTGAAGCTTTCTTT

D gene: -
V gene: TRBV30
J gene: TRBJ1-5
clone size: -
CDR3 protein: CAWSVEGNQPQHF
CDR3 DNA: TGTGCCTGGAGTGTTGAGGGAAATCAGCCCCAGCATTTT

D gene: -
V gene: TRBV6-1
J gene: TRBJ2-1
clone size: -
CDR3 protein: CAGRRVGYNEQFF
CDR3 DNA: TGTGCCGGCAGGAGGGTGGGCTACAATGAGCAGTTCTTC

D gene: TRBD1
V gene: TRBV6-6
J gene: TRBJ2-1
clone size: few
CDR3 protein: CASSYPDRASYNEQFF
CDR3 DNA: TGTGCCAGCAGTTACCCCGACAGGGCCTCCTACAATGAGCAGTTCTTC

D gene: -
V gene: TRBV7-9
J gene: TRBJ1-4
clone size: -
CDR3 protein: CSSSLSITNEKLFF
CDR3 DNA: TGTTCCAGCAGCTTAAGCATAACTAATGAAAAACTGTTTTTT

D gene: -
V gene: TRBV7-2
J gene: TRBJ2-3
clone size: -
CDR3 protein: CASSPTNSGRGTDTQYF
CDR3 DNA: TGTGCCAGCAGCCCCACCAACAGCGGGCGCGGCACAGATACGCAGTATTTT

D gene: TRBD1
V gene: TRBV18
J gene: TRBJ1-1
clone size: -
CDR3 protein: CASSPNRGNTEAFF
CDR3 DNA: TGTGCCAGCTCACCTAACAGGGGGAACACTGAAGCTTTCTTT

D gene: TRBD1
V gene: TRBV28
J gene: TRBJ2-7
clone size: -
CDR3 protein: CASRRTGINYEQYF
CDR3 DNA: TGTGCCAGCAGGCGGACAGGGATAAACTACGAGCAGTACTTC

D gene: -
V gene: TRBV28
J gene: TRBJ2-7
clone size: -
CDR3 protein: CASSLGGSVYEQYF
CDR3 DNA: TGTGCCAGCAGTTTGGGGGGTTCTGTCTACGAGCAGTACTTC

D gene: -
V gene: TRBV5-4
J gene: TRBJ2-1
clone size: -
CDR3 protein: CASSRINGPDEQFF
CDR3 DNA: TGTGCCAGCAGCCGAATCAATGGGCCCGATGAGCAGTTCTTC

D gene: TRBD2
V gene: TRBV7-9
J gene: TRBJ2-7
clone size: -
CDR3 protein: CASSSGLAGVEQYF
CDR3 DNA: TGTGCCAGCAGCTCAGGACTAGCGGGAGTCGAGCAGTACTTC

D gene: TRBD2
V gene: TRBV29-1
J gene: TRBJ2-7
clone size: -
CDR3 protein: CSVAGLAGGASYEQYF
CDR3 DNA: TGCAGCGTTGCGGGACTAGCGGGAGGTGCTTCCTACGAGCAGTACTTC

D gene: -
V gene: TRBV21-1
J gene: TRBJ2-5
clone size: -
CDR3 protein: CASSKSLPQETQYF
CDR3 DNA: TGTGCCAGCAGCAAATCACTTCCGCAAGAGACCCAGTACTTC

D gene: -
V gene: TRBV6-5
J gene: TRBJ2-7
clone size: few
CDR3 protein: CASGLGSWAYEQYF
CDR3 DNA: TGTGCCAGCGGGTTGGGCAGTTGGGCCTACGAGCAGTACTTC

D gene: -
V gene: TRBV7-6
J gene: TRBJ2-7
clone size: -
CDR3 protein: CASSPAGGEQYF
CDR3 DNA: TGTGCCAGCAGCCCCGCAGGGGGGGAGCAGTACTTC

D gene: TRBD2
V gene: TRBV18
J gene: TRBJ2-7
clone size: -
CDR3 protein: CASSPGGGTYEQYF
CDR3 DNA: TGTGCCAGCTCACCGGGCGGGGGAACCTACGAGCAGTACTTC

D gene: -
V gene: TRBV29-1
J gene: TRBJ1-2
clone size: -
CDR3 protein: CSVLQGSGYTF
CDR3 DNA: TGCAGCGTTCTACAGGGATCTGGCTACACCTTC

D gene: -
V gene: TRBV27
J gene: TRBJ1-6
clone size: -
CDR3 protein: CASSDQGNDYNSPLHF
CDR3 DNA: TGTGCCAGCAGCGATCAGGGGAATGATTATAATTCACCCCTCCACTTT

D gene: -
V gene: TRBV16
J gene: TRBJ1-2
clone size: -
CDR3 protein: CASSPSGVDGYTF
CDR3 DNA: TGTGCCAGCAGCCCTTCAGGGGTAGACGGCTACACCTTC

D gene: TRBD1
V gene: TRBV2
J gene: TRBJ2-7
clone size: -
CDR3 protein: CASSPDRLGYEQYF
CDR3 DNA: TGTGCCAGCAGTCCGGACAGGCTAGGATACGAGCAGTACTTC

D gene: TRBD2
V gene: TRBV28
J gene: TRBJ2-6
clone size: -
CDR3 protein: CASSLNGGGAGANVLTF
CDR3 DNA: TGTGCCAGCAGTTTGAATGGTGGGGGGGCTGGGGCCAACGTCCTGACTTTC

D gene: -
V gene: TRBV5-6
J gene: TRBJ1-2
clone size: -
CDR3 protein: CASSLTVSYGYTF
CDR3 DNA: TGTGCCAGCAGCTTGACAGTCTCCTATGGCTACACCTTC